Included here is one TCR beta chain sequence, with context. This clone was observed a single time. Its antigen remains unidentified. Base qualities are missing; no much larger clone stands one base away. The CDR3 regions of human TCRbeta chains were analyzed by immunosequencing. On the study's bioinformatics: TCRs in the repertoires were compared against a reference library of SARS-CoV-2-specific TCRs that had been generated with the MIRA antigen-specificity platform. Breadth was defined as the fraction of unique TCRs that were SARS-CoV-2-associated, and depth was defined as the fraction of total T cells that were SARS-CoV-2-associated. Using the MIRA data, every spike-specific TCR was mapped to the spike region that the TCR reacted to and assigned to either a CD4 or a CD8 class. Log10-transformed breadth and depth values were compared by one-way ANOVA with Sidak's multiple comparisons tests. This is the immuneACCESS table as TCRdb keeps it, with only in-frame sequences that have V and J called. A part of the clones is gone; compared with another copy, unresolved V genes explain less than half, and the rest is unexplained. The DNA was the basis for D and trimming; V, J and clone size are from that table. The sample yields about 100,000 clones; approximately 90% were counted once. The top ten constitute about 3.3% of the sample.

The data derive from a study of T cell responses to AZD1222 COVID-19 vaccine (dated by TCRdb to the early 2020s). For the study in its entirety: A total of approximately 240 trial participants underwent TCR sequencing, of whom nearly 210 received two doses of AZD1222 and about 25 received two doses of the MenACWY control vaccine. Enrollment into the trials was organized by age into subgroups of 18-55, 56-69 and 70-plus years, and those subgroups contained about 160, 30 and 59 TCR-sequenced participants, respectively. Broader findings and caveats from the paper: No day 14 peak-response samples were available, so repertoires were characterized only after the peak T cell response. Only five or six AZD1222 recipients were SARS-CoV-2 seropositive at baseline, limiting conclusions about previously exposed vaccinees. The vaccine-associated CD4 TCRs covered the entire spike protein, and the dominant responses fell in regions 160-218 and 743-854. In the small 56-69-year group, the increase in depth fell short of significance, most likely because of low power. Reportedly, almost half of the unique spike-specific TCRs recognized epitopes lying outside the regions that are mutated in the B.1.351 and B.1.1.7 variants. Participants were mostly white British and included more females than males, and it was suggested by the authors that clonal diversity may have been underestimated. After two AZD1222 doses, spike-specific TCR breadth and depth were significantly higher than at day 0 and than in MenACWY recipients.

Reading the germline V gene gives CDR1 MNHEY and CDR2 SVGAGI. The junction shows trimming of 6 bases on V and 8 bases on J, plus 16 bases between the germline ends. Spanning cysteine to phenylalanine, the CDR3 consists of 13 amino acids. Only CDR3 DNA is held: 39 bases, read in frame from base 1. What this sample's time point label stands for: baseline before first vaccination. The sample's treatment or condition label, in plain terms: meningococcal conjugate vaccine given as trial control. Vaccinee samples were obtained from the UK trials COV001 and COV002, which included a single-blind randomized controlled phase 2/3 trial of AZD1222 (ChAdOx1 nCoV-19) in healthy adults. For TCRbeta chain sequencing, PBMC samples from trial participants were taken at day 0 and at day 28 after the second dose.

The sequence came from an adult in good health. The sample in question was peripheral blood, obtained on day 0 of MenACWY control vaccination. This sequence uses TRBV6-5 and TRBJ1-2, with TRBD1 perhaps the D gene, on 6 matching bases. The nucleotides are TGTGCCAGCAGCCCCCACAGGGAGGGCGGCTACACCTTC. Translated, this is CASSPHREGGYTF.